This passage covers 10 T cell receptor beta chains from one sample sequenced in a study of OX40 agonist ivuxolimab in advanced cancers. The method was immunoSEQ multiplex PCR; TCRdb's version includes in-frame clones alone and lacks a portion of them. The sample has about 100,000 clones, less than 95% seen once. The input for sequencing was CD4+ or CD8+ T cells sorted from blood, taken in a trial of the OX40 agonist ivuxolimab. The receptors derive from an adult with an advanced solid tumor such as melanoma, head and neck, liver or kidney cancer.

The gene calls are TRBV5-4 and TRBJ2-5; no clear D gene. Trimming shortened V by 4 bases and J by 3 bases, and 10 bases separated the two germline ends. The CDR3 extends over 13 amino acids. The germline V gene encodes CDR1 SGHNT and CDR2 YYREEE (reference sequence). Written as DNA, the CDR3 is TGTGCCAGCAGCCCCACGGCCGAAGAGACCCAGTACTTC. Translation gives CASSPTAEETQYF.

The sample holds a few counts of this clone. The V gene is TRBV18, the J gene TRBJ1-3; 7 bases are a match to TRBD1. The CDR3 sequence is 16 residues long. CDR1 and CDR2 (germline): KGHSH, LQKENI. The junction had 4 bases not matched to a gene; V was cut back by 2 bases and J by 0 bases. DNA for the CDR3: TGTGCCAGCTCACCAACAGGGGCTTTCTCTGGAAACACCATATATTTT. This codes for CASSPTGAFSGNTIYF.

V and J are TRBV5-8 and TRBJ1-1; D uncertain. CDR1 is SGHTS and CDR2 is YDEGEE in the germline V gene. V shed 1 base and J shed 1 base, with 5 bases lying between them. The CDR3 loop spans 13 amino acids. The CDR3, as DNA: TGTGCCAGCAGCTTGCCCCCGAACACTGAAGCTTTCTTT. Translated, it gives CASSLPPNTEAFF.

The chain has TRBV7-3 and TRBJ2-7, with 10 bases lining up with TRBD1. With V trimmed by 0 bases and J by 4 bases, 3 bases remained unmatched. The CDR3 covers 15 residues. In germline, CDR1 is SGHTA, CDR2 FQGTGA. The CDR3 DNA reads TGTGCCAGCAGCTTAACAGGGGACAGGGGTTACGAGCAGTACTTC. As protein: CASSLTGDRGYEQYF.

V usage is TRBV5-4 and J usage is TRBJ1-1; D might be TRBD1 (6 bases). Looked up from germline, CDR1 is SGHNT and CDR2 is YYREEE (reference sequence). This CDR3 is built from 15 residues. V was clipped by 2 bases and J by 11 bases, with 22 bases between them. The CDR3 spells CASSLSDRPYLPAFF. DNA of the CDR3: TGTGCCAGCAGCTTATCGGACAGACCTTATCTCCCTGCTTTCTTT.

The CDR3 DNA sequence: TGTGCCAGCAGTGAAGTTGTGACTAGCGGCCTTAGCACAGATACGCAGTATTTT. Protein sequence: CASSEVVTSGLSTDTQYF. This sequence joins TRBV6-1 and TRBJ2-3; 9 nucleotides agree with TRBD2. This CDR3 contains 18 residues. Germline-derived CDR1 and CDR2 are MNHNS and SASEGT. The J segment lost 0 bases and the V segment lost 1 base, leaving 8 bases of the junction unmatched.

The DNA for the CDR3 is TGCGCCAGCAGCCCACAGGGATACGAAACAGATACGCAGTATTTT. It codes for CASSPQGYETDTQYF. The chain recombines TRBV4-1 with TRBJ2-3, with D tentatively TRBD1 (6 bases). The V gene's germline CDR1 is MGHRA and CDR2 YSYEKL. The CDR3 has 15 residues. The V end lost 4 bases, the J end lost 3 bases, and 14 bases lay between the germline ends.

This clone was counted once. The chain carries TRBV6-6 and TRBJ2-5, with 10 bases identical to TRBD2. The CDR3 has 15 residues. Germline V gene data show CDR1 as MNHNY and CDR2 as SVGAGI (reference sequence). With 5 bases clipped from V and 3 bases from J, the junction kept 6 bases outside the gene matches. The CDR3 loop reads CASSHHGLAEETQYF. For the CDR3, the DNA is TGTGCCAGCAGTCATCACGGACTAGCGGAAGAGACCCAGTACTTC.

The chain is built from TRBV28 and TRBJ2-1; D remains ambiguous. The germline CDR1 and CDR2 sequences are MDHEN and SYDVKM. The V end lost 5 bases, the J end lost 10 bases, and 15 bases lay between the germline ends. This CDR3 region has 13 residues. This chain's CDR3 is CASSEDLYGEQFF. The CDR3 region has the DNA TGTGCCAGCAGTGAGGACCTATATGGGGAGCAGTTCTTC.

The rearrangement uses TRBV9 and TRBJ2-3; tentative D call: TRBD1 (6 bases). This CDR3 region has 15 residues. V lost 0 bases and J 2 bases, leaving 10 bases between the germline ends. Germline CDR1 SGDLS, CDR2 YYNGEE. CDR3 sequence reads: CASSVEAGDTDTQYF. The CDR3 nucleotides are TGTGCCAGCAGCGTAGAGGCAGGGGACACAGATACGCAGTATTTT. Looking up the rest from reference TRBV9 and TRBJ2-3 gives the full variable domain: DSGVTQTPKHLITATGQRVTLRCSPRSGDLSVYWYQQSLDQGLQFLIQYYNGEERAKGNILERFSAQQFPDLHSELNLSSLELGDSALYFCASSVEAGDTDTQYFGPGTRLTVL.